This T cell receptor beta chain was sequenced for a study of cytomegalovirus exposure and HLA in healthy donors. Germline-derived CDR1 and CDR2 are SGDLS and YYNGEE. V gave up 3 bases and J gave up 6 bases; unmatched junction bases: 11. The CDR3 is 15 residues long. The protocol was immunoSEQ multiplex PCR, while the TCRdb copy is restricted to in-frame clones and leaves out a portion. The sample records about 200,000 clones, around 87% being singletons. This clone was seen a handful of times. The sample comprised PBMCs. This TCR came from a woman in her late teens or twenties in good health and CMV-seropositive. The V gene is TRBV9, the J gene TRBJ1-2; 7 bases line up with TRBD1. The CDR3 spells CASSGDYRGRDGYTF. CDR3 nucleotide sequence: TGTGCCAGCAGCGGTGACTACAGGGGCAGGGATGGCTACACCTTC.